These 20 T cell receptor beta chains came from one sample sequenced in a study of a mutant IDH1 vaccine in newly diagnosed glioma. The time point here: week 11, during vaccination. Vaccinated patients received 300 ug of mutant IDH1 20-mer peptide per dose, with topical imiquimod. Measured with immunoSEQ multiplex PCR; TCRdb has only the in-frame clones, and not every one. This table holds tens of thousands of clones, 80% found once. These receptors are not linked to any known antigen. Source: PBMCs, taken from a glioma patient whose treatment included an IDH1 peptide vaccine. These receptors were collected from a man aged 50-59 years with glioma.

This chain joins TRBV2 and TRBJ2-1, with TRBD2 matching over 7 bases. Germline V lookup: CDR1 SNHLY, CDR2 FYNNEI. The CDR3 spans 13 residues. V was clipped by 6 bases and J by 5 bases; unmatched bases: 4. The chain's CDR3 is CASRRTRDNEQFF. CDR3 coding DNA: TGTGCCAGCAGGCGGACTAGGGACAATGAGCAGTTCTTC.

V is TRBV5-1 and J is TRBJ1-2; D gene uncertain. V was trimmed by 3 bases and J by 1 base, leaving 13 bases between them. The CDR3 totals 15 residues. The germline V gene has CDR1 SGHRS and CDR2 YFSETQ. CDR3 DNA: TGCGCCAGCAGCTCGGAAACTGAGGGTAACTATGGCTACACCTTC. This sequence encodes CASSSETEGNYGYTF.

The chain employs TRBV7-9 and TRBJ1-1; possibly TRBD1 for D (5 bases). This CDR3 is 14 amino acids long. Germline assignment: CDR1 SEHNR and CDR2 FQNEAQ (reference sequence). The V gene lost 3 bases and the J gene lost 3 bases, with 11 bases spanning the gap. This CDR3 is CASSFVGADTEAFF. CDR3 sequence (DNA): TGTGCCAGCAGCTTTGTCGGGGCGGACACTGAAGCTTTCTTT.

This rearrangement joins TRBV18 to TRBJ1-3; the match to TRBD1 covers 8 bases. The CDR3 loop spans 17 amino acids. Germline V gene data show CDR1 as KGHSH and CDR2 as LQKENI. The J segment lost 2 bases and the V segment lost 2 bases, leaving 8 bases of the junction unmatched. DNA of the CDR3: TGTGCCAGCTCACCAAACCGACAGGGGATGGCTGGAAACACCATATATTTT. Encoded protein: CASSPNRQGMAGNTIYF.

The CDR3: CASSPTGDDYGYTF. In DNA form, the CDR3 reads TGTGCCAGCAGTCCCACAGGGGATGACTATGGCTACACCTTC. The chain is built from TRBV7-8 and TRBJ1-2; 7 nucleotides line up with TRBD1. Trimming took 6 bases from V and 3 from J; bases not matched to a gene: 7. Germline V CDR1 and CDR2: SGHVS, FQNEAQ. This CDR3 has 14 amino acids.

The chain is built from TRBV7-2 and TRBJ2-7, with D unclear. The CDR3 contains 14 residues. Trimming pared 3 bases from V and 6 bases from J, leaving 15 bases between. In germline, CDR1 is SGHTA, CDR2 FQGNSA. CDR3 coding DNA: TGTGCCAGCAGCTTCTTTCTCCGGGCCGCCGAGCAGTACTTC. Its translation: CASSFFLRAAEQYF.

The V call is TRBV10-3, the J call TRBJ1-2; 8 bases align to TRBD1. V trimming: 6 bases; J trimming: 9 bases; junction bases outside the gene matches: 9. Germline CDR1 reads ENHRY; CDR2 reads SYGVKD. The CDR3 loop spans 13 amino acids. CDR3 coding DNA: TGTGCCATCAGCCTGGACAGGGATGGGAGCTACACCTTC. Translated, it gives CAISLDRDGSYTF.

A single count supports this clone. The chain has TRBV6-4 and TRBJ1-1, with TRBD1 identical over 7 bases. The CDR3 has 15 residues. Germline CDR1 is MRHNA and CDR2 is SNTAGT. Trimming took 0 bases from V and 1 from J; bases not matched to a gene: 2. CDR3 nucleotides: TGTGCCAGCAGTGACTCGGGGACAGCGAACACTGAAGCTTTCTTT. Encoded protein: CASSDSGTANTEAFF.

This sequence joins TRBV16 and TRBJ1-1; D unresolved. V was pared by 2 bases and J by 2 bases, with 6 bases between. CDR3 length equals 13 residues. Germline CDR1 is KGHSY and CDR2 is FQNENV. The CDR3 region is CASSQGENTEAFF. The CDR3 DNA is TGTGCCAGCAGCCAAGGGGAAAACACTGAAGCTTTCTTT.

J is TRBJ2-1 and V is TRBV19, with TRBD2 identical over 15 bases. V shed 5 bases, J shed 8 bases, and the junction held 4 bases outside the gene matches. CDR1 is LNHDA, CDR2 SQIVND, per germline (reference sequence). This CDR3 contains 15 residues. Written as DNA, the CDR3 is TGTGCCAGTAGTTTAGGACTAGCGGGAGGGGATGAGCAGTTCTTC. Residues: CASSLGLAGGDEQFF.

The chain is built from TRBV18 and TRBJ2-1; D may match TRBD1 or TRBD2 (5 bases each). The CDR3 consists of 15 residues. The V end was cut by 1 base, the J end by 0 bases, with 7 bases between. Germline loops: CDR1 KGHSH, CDR2 LQKENI. The CDR3 reads CASSPQGSSYNEQFF. The CDR3 region has the DNA TGTGCCAGCTCACCACAGGGGAGCTCCTACAATGAGCAGTTCTTC.

V is TRBV2 and J is TRBJ1-1, with a weak D call TRBD1 (5 bases). Looked up from germline, CDR1 is SNHLY and CDR2 is FYNNEI. The CDR3 is made up of 14 amino acids. Trimming stripped 4 bases from V and 5 bases from J, with 14 bases between. CDR3: CASSVYREGTEAFF. The CDR3 bases are TGTGCCAGCAGTGTTTACAGAGAGGGGACTGAAGCTTTCTTT.

This chain uses TRBV29-1 with TRBJ2-7, with a possible D match to TRBD1 (5 bases). The CDR3 totals 12 residues. Germline CDR1 and CDR2: SQVTM and ANQGSEA. V lost 5 bases, J lost 1 base, and 9 bases lay in between. This CDR3 is CSVRPGSYEQYF. The CDR3 DNA follows: TGCAGCGTTCGGCCAGGGTCCTACGAGCAGTACTTC.

The chain recombines TRBV2 with TRBJ2-1, with a tentative D call TRBD2 (6 bases). CDR3 length: 13 residues. Trimming left V 8 bases short and J 9 bases short, with 17 bases between. Per germline, CDR1 SNHLY and CDR2 FYNNEI. The CDR3: CASSGTLVGEQFF. The CDR3 region has the DNA TGTGCCAGCTCCGGGACTCTCGTCGGTGAGCAGTTCTTC.

V is TRBV6-1 and J is TRBJ2-3; possibly TRBD1 for D (5 bases). V lost 11 bases and J lost 2, with 14 bases in between. Germline CDR1 and CDR2: MNHNS and SASEGT. The CDR3 has 13 residues. CDR3 bases: TGTGCCGGAGAAGGGGCGTCCACAGATACGCAGTATTTT. Translating gives CAGEGASTDTQYF.

The CDR3 bases are TGCGCCAGCAGCGGAGACAGCTACGAGCAGTACTTC. Protein sequence: CASSGDSYEQYF. The chain employs TRBV5-1 and TRBJ2-7; maybe TRBD1 (5 bases). The CDR3 length is 12 residues. Germline V CDR1 and CDR2: SGHRS, YFSETQ. Trimming pared 4 bases from V and 3 bases from J, leaving 8 bases between.

The sample holds one count of this clone. The rearrangement uses TRBV11-2 and TRBJ2-7, with D perhaps TRBD1 or TRBD2 (5 bases each). Germline assignment: CDR1 SGHAT and CDR2 FQNNGV. Trimming took off 4 bases at V and 0 bases at J, with 13 bases between the two ends. The CDR3 contains 15 residues. In DNA form, the CDR3 reads TGTGCCAGCAGCTCATCCCGGGGACGCTCCTACGAGCAGTACTTC. Residues: CASSSSRGRSYEQYF.

This chain links TRBV28 with TRBJ1-5; D gene unclear. The germline V gene has CDR1 MDHEN and CDR2 SYDVKM. The CDR3 extends over 14 amino acids. V shed 6 bases and J shed 2 bases, with 11 bases lying between them. The DNA of the CDR3 is TGTGCCAGCAGGAAGATCCGTGGCAATCAGCCCCAGCATTTT. It codes for CASRKIRGNQPQHF.

The chain combines TRBV7-7 with TRBJ2-5; perhaps D is TRBD1 or TRBD2 (5 bases each). Between the trimmed V and J ends, which lost 5 bases and 5 bases, there was a span of 15 bases. The germline CDR1 and CDR2 sequences are SSHAT and FNYEAQ (reference sequence). The CDR3 runs 14 residues. The CDR3 loop is CASSPARGFETQYF. Here the CDR3 DNA reads TGTGCCAGCAGCCCCGCGAGGGGATTTGAGACCCAGTACTTC. Together with reference TRBV7-7 and TRBJ2-5, the CDR3 gives the full variable domain: GAGVSQSPRYKVTKRGQDVTLRCDPISSHATLYWYQQALGQGPEFLTYFNYEAQPDKSGLPSDRFSAERPEGSISTLTIQRTEQRDSAMYRCASSPARGFETQYFGPGTRLLVL.

The chain links TRBV7-2 to TRBJ1-4, with 10 bases identical to TRBD1. CDR3 length equals 14 residues. The junction had 2 bases not matched to a gene; V was cut back by 4 bases and J by 6 bases. The germline CDR1 and CDR2 sequences are SGHTA and FQGNSA. CDR3 sequence: CASSSGTGDEKLFF. DNA for the CDR3: TGTGCCAGCAGCTCCGGGACAGGGGATGAAAAACTGTTTTTT.